Shown below are 5 T cell receptor beta chains from a single sample sequenced in a study of blood T cell repertoires in COVID-19. TCRdb keeps only in-frame clones here, not all; method: immunoSEQ multiplex PCR. The sample yields over 35,000 clones, about 90% seen once. The sequencing input was peripheral blood. The receptors here all came from a woman in her twenties or thirties in a cohort sampled during active COVID-19.

This chain links TRBV7-3 with TRBJ2-6, with D maybe TRBD1 (6 bases). The V gene's germline CDR1 is SGHTA and CDR2 FQGTGA. This CDR3 contains 18 residues. V lost 5 bases, J lost 0 bases, and 17 bases lay in between. CDR3 amino acids: CASSGQSPGFSGANVLTF. CDR3 nucleotide sequence: TGTGCCAGCAGCGGACAGTCCCCTGGCTTCTCTGGGGCCAACGTCCTGACTTTC. The variable domain in full, with the rest retrieved from reference TRBV7-3 and TRBJ2-6, is GAGVSQTPSNKVTEKGKYVELRCDPISGHTALYWYRQSLGQGPEFLIYFQGTGAADDSGLPNDRFFAVRPEGSVSTLKIQRTERGDSAVYLCASSGQSPGFSGANVLTFGAGSRLTVL.

The J gene is TRBJ2-1, the V gene TRBV11-2; maybe TRBD2 (6 bases). This CDR3 comprises 13 residues. Germline-derived CDR1 and CDR2 are SGHAT and FQNNGV. In DNA form, the CDR3 reads TGTGCAAGCGGAGGGAGCTCCTACAATGAGCAGTTCTTC. This encodes CASGGSSYNEQFF.

The rearrangement joins TRBV19 to TRBJ1-6; 8 nucleotides line up with TRBD1. Germline values: CDR1 LNHDA, CDR2 SQIVND (reference sequence). J gave up 10 bases and V 4 bases, and 12 bases lay outside the gene matches. This CDR3 is 16 amino acids long. Here the CDR3 DNA reads TGTGCCAGTAGTACCTCCGGACAGGGAGTGTTGTCACCCCTCCACTTT. This translates into CASSTSGQGVLSPLHF.

CDR3 sequence: CAISPGQGTLMGEQYF. In DNA, the CDR3 is TGTGCCATCAGCCCCGGACAGGGGACGTTAATGGGAGAGCAGTACTTC. The chain carries TRBV10-3 and TRBJ2-7; TRBD1 aligns across 9 bases. The ends lost 6 bases at V and 7 bases at J; junction bases unmatched: 16. CDR3 length: 16 residues. CDR1 is ENHRY, CDR2 SYGVKD, per germline.

The V and J genes are TRBV5-6 and TRBJ2-7, with 9 bases identical to TRBD2. CDR1 is SGHDT and CDR2 is YYEEEE in the germline V gene. Losses at the gene ends were 4 bases for V and 4 bases for J; bases not matched to a gene: 12. This CDR3 has 16 amino acids. The chain's CDR3 is CASSRRRLAAPYEQYF. Written as DNA, the CDR3 is TGTGCCAGCAGCCGTCGTCGACTAGCGGCGCCTTACGAGCAGTACTTC.